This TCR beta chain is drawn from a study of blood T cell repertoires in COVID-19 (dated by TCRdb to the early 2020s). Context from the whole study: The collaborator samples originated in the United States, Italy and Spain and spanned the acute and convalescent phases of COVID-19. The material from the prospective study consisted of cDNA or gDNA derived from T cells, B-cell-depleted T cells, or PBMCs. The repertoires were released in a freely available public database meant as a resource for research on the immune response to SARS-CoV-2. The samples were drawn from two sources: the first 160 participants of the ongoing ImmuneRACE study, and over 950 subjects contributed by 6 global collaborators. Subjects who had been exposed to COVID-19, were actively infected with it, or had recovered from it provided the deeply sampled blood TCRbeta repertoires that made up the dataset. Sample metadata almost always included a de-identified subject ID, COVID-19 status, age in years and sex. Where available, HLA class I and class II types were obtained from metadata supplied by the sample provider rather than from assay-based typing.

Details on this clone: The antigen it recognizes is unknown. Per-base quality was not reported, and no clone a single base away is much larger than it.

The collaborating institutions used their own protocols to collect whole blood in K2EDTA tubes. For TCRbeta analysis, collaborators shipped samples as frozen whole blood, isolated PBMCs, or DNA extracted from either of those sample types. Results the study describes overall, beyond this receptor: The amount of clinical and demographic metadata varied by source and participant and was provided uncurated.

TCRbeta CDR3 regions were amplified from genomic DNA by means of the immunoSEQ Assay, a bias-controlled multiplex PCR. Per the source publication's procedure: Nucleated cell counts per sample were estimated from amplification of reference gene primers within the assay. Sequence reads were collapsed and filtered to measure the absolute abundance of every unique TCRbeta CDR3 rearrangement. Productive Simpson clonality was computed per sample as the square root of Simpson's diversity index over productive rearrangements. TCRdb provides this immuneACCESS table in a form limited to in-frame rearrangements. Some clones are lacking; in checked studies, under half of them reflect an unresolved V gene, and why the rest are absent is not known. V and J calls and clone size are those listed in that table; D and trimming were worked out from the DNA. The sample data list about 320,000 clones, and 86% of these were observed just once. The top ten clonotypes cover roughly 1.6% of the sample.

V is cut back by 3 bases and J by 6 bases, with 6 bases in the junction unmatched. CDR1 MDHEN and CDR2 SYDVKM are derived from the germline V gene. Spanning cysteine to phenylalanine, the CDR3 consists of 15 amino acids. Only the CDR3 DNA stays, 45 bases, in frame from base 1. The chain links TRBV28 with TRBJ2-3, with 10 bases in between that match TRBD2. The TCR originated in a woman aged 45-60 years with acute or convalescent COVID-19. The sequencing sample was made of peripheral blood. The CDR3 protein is CASSFSSGRWDTQYF. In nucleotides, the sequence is TGTGCCAGCAGTTTCAGTAGCGGGAGGTGGGATACGCAGTATTTT.